These 19 T cell receptor beta chains originate from one sample sequenced in a study of technical replicates of blood from a few donors. Profiled with immunoSEQ multiplex PCR; TCRdb holds only in-frame clones, not every one. This table holds around 76,000 clones, roughly nine tenths found once. Source material: T cells isolated from PBMCs. The receptor source for this set is a human donor in good health.

The chain recombines TRBV6-6 with TRBJ2-7, with D possibly TRBD2 on 6 matching bases. The V gene's germline CDR1 is MNHNY and CDR2 SVGAGI (reference sequence). The CDR3 runs to 15 residues. V was clipped by 0 bases and J by 5 bases, with 14 bases between them. DNA for the CDR3: TGTGCCAGCAGTTACTCGGGGGGAGCGAGGAACGAGCAGTACTTC. Its protein is CASSYSGGARNEQYF.

J is TRBJ2-2 and V is TRBV4-1, with 12 bases matching TRBD2. The CDR3 spans 20 residues. V was clipped by 2 bases and J by 3 bases; unmatched bases: 13. CDR1 MGHRA and CDR2 YSYEKL come from the germline V gene. CDR3 nucleotide sequence: TGCGCCAGCAGCCAATACTCCCCGGGGGCTAGCGGGGGGGACACCGGGGAGCTGTTTTTT. This sequence encodes CASSQYSPGASGGDTGELFF.

This clone was counted a single time. The chain has TRBV7-2 and TRBJ1-1, with D perhaps TRBD1 (6 bases). The V end lost 5 bases, the J end lost 11 bases, and 30 bases lay between the germline ends. The CDR3 runs 17 residues. The germline V gene has CDR1 SGHTA and CDR2 FQGNSA. Here the CDR3 reads CASSPSDRTTPTQGAFF. The CDR3, as DNA: TGTGCCAGCAGCCCCTCCGACAGGACCACACCGACCCAGGGGGCTTTCTTT.

V and J are TRBV18 and TRBJ2-1, with TRBD1 matching 8 bases. The junction had 6 bases not matched to a gene; V was cut back by 5 bases and J by 6 bases. This CDR3 is built from 14 residues. From germline, CDR1 is KGHSH and CDR2 LQKENI. CDR3 residues: CASSGAGGPNEQFF. The DNA for the CDR3 is TGTGCCAGCTCAGGGGCAGGGGGCCCCAATGAGCAGTTCTTC.

The rearrangement links TRBV6-5 to TRBJ2-1; 7 nucleotides line up with TRBD2. This CDR3 comprises 15 residues. Germline trimming cut 6 bases from V and 6 bases from J; bases unmatched to any gene: 11. From germline, CDR1 is MNHEY and CDR2 SVGAGI. The CDR3 DNA is TGTGCCAGCAGCACCGGGAGGCGTGGAATCAATGAGCAGTTCTTC. It is translated as CASSTGRRGINEQFF.

The chain couples TRBV2 to TRBJ2-1; D gene uncertain. With 7 bases removed from V and 0 bases from J, the gap between germline ends came to 13 bases. Germline V gives CDR1 SNHLY, CDR2 FYNNEI. The CDR3 loop spans 15 amino acids. CDR3 nucleotides: TGTGCCAGCAAGGTGCGGCTACTCTCCTACAATGAGCAGTTCTTC. It specifies CASKVRLLSYNEQFF. Together with reference TRBV2 and TRBJ2-1, the CDR3 gives the full variable domain: EPEVTQTPSHQVTQMGQEVILRCVPISNHLYFYWYRQILGQKVEFLVSFYNNEISEKSEIFDDQFSVERPDGSNFTLKIRSTKLEDSAMYFCASKVRLLSYNEQFFGPGTRLTVL.

This clone was counted once. J is TRBJ1-6 and V is TRBV9, with D tentatively TRBD1 (5 bases). The CDR3 is made up of 15 amino acids. CDR1 is SGDLS, CDR2 YYNGEE, per germline. Between the trimmed V and J ends, which lost 0 bases and 3 bases, there was a span of 7 bases. The CDR3 loop is CASSVEGFYNSPLHF. The CDR3 nucleotides are TGTGCCAGCAGCGTAGAGGGGTTCTATAATTCACCCCTCCACTTT.

This clone was observed a few times. J is TRBJ2-1 and V is TRBV6-1; D is unresolved. Deletions cut 4 bases from V and 8 bases from J, with 24 bases between. Germline loops: CDR1 MNHNS, CDR2 SASEGT. The CDR3 totals 17 residues. The CDR3 reads CASSGYEVKYGWDEQFF. CDR3 in DNA: TGTGCCAGCAGTGGGTACGAGGTAAAGTACGGGTGGGATGAGCAGTTCTTC.

V gene TRBV28 combines with J gene TRBJ1-1; 9 positions agree with TRBD1. The CDR3 length is 14 residues. CDR1 is MDHEN and CDR2 is SYDVKM in the germline V gene. V gave up 4 bases and J gave up 4 bases; unmatched junction bases: 4. The CDR3 sequence: CASSWDRVSTEAFF. CDR3 nucleotides: TGTGCCAGCAGTTGGGACAGGGTGTCCACTGAAGCTTTCTTT.

The rearrangement uses TRBV15 and TRBJ1-1; D unclear. V was clipped by 2 bases and J by 4 bases, with 11 bases between them. The CDR3 contains 14 residues. Germline CDR1 and CDR2: LNHNV and YYDKDF (reference sequence). CDR3 DNA sequence: TGTGCCACCAGCAGACGCCAGGAGGTCACTGAAGCTTTCTTT. This sequence encodes CATSRRQEVTEAFF.

The chain combines TRBV5-1 with TRBJ2-1; D remains unclear. The CDR3 is 14 amino acids. The V end lost 6 bases, the J end lost 0 bases, and 10 bases lay between the germline ends. CDR1 SGHRS and CDR2 YFSETQ come from the germline V gene. CDR3 bases: TGCGCCAGCAAGGAGAGTCCCTCCTACAATGAGCAGTTCTTC. It is translated as CASKESPSYNEQFF.

This chain links TRBV30 with TRBJ2-3; 15 bases align to TRBD2. CDR1 is GTSNPN, CDR2 SVGIG, per germline (reference sequence). CDR3 length equals 15 residues. The trim removed 7 bases at V and 2 bases at J, leaving 4 bases unmatched. The CDR3 bases are TGTGCCTCGGGACTAGCGGGGGGAAACACAGATACGCAGTATTTT. This codes for CASGLAGGNTDTQYF.

This chain uses TRBV6-5 with TRBJ2-5; TRBD2 matches 9 bases. The CDR3 contains 15 residues. Germline V lookup: CDR1 MNHEY, CDR2 SVGAGI. Unmatched junction bases numbered 8, after V lost 5 bases and J lost 4 bases. For the CDR3, the DNA is TGTGCCAGCAGTCGCGGGGGGGCCATGGGAGAGACCCAGTACTTC. Encoded protein: CASSRGGAMGETQYF.

CDR3 in DNA: TGTGCCAGCAGTTTAAGGAGCTATGGCTACACCTTC. Amino acids: CASSLRSYGYTF. V usage is TRBV28 and J usage is TRBJ1-2; D gene uncertain. Per germline, CDR1 MDHEN and CDR2 SYDVKM. This CDR3 is built from 12 residues. V lost 2 bases to trimming and J lost 4 bases, with 5 bases between them.

V and J are TRBV19 and TRBJ1-2, with no clear D. With 2 bases removed from V and 5 bases from J, the gap between germline ends came to 9 bases. The germline V gene encodes CDR1 LNHDA and CDR2 SQIVND (reference sequence). This CDR3 spans 13 amino acids. CDR3 amino acids: CASSISGRYGYTF. The CDR3 DNA reads as TGTGCCAGTAGTATAAGCGGGAGATATGGCTACACCTTC.

The genes are TRBV18 and TRBJ2-1; 9 bases map to TRBD2. The V gene end was trimmed by 3 bases and the J gene end by 10 bases; junction bases not matched to a gene: 1. CDR3 size: 12 residues. Germline CDR1 KGHSH, CDR2 LQKENI. CDR3 bases: TGTGCCAGCTCACCCACTAGCGGGGAGCAGTTCTTC. This sequence encodes CASSPTSGEQFF.

This clone turned up a few times. V gene TRBV2 combines with J gene TRBJ2-1, with 10 bases aligning to TRBD2. Trimming cost V 6 bases and J 2 bases; bases outside gene matches: 7. Germline CDR1 reads SNHLY; CDR2 reads FYNNEI. The CDR3 is 16 amino acids. The CDR3 DNA sequence: TGTGCCAGCAGCGAATGGACTAGCGGCGCCTACAATGAGCAGTTCTTC. Its protein product is CASSEWTSGAYNEQFF. The entire variable domain, with the rest obtained from reference TRBV2 and TRBJ2-1, is as follows: EPEVTQTPSHQVTQMGQEVILRCVPISNHLYFYWYRQILGQKVEFLVSFYNNEISEKSEIFDDQFSVERPDGSNFTLKIRSTKLEDSAMYFCASSEWTSGAYNEQFFGPGTRLTVL.

This clone was observed a single time. V is TRBV6-5 and J is TRBJ2-1; D call uncertain. This CDR3 comprises 11 residues. Trimming left V 6 bases short and J 5 bases short, with 5 bases between. Germline CDR1 is MNHEY and CDR2 is SVGAGI. The CDR3 nucleotides are TGTGCCAGCAGCGAGAACAATGAGCAGTTCTTC. Encoded protein: CASSENNEQFF.

The rearrangement uses TRBV7-9 and TRBJ2-7; unclear D gene. V lost 5 bases, J lost 2 bases, and 10 bases lay in between. Germline CDR1 reads SEHNR; CDR2 reads FQNEAQ (reference sequence). The CDR3 length is 13 residues. The CDR3: CASSPPVPYEQYF. For the CDR3, the DNA is TGTGCCAGCAGCCCGCCGGTACCCTACGAGCAGTACTTC.